The rows below give T cell receptor beta chains drawn from one sample of a study of graft-versus-host responses after intestinal transplantation. These TCRs are of unknown antigen specificity. Clones were sequenced by immunoSEQ multiplex PCR, and TCRdb holds only the in-frame ones, with some missing. The sample holds some 100,000 clones, 80% to 95% seen once. This material consisted of unstimulated CD8+ T cells sorted from spleen or lymph node cells, taken before transplant. The receptor set was obtained from a human donor who was the organ donor for an intestinal transplant. Both conserved end residues are part of each CDR3. A D gene is named only where the DNA matches it firmly. Clone size is not always given. Where it is, it says once, few, many or a class for expanded clones.

TRBV15	-	-	TRBJ2-1	CATSFGGAYMYNEQFF	TGTGCCACCAGCTTCGGGGGTGCATATATGTACAATGAGCAGTTCTTC
TRBV19	-	-	TRBJ1-5	CASSIVAKRSNQPQHF	TGTGCCAGTAGTATTGTGGCGAAGAGGAGCAATCAGCCCCAGCATTTT
TRBV4-1	-	-	TRBJ2-6	CASSQVTRFYSFSGANVLTF	TGCGCCAGCAGCCAAGTTACGAGGTTCTACTCCTTCTCTGGGGCCAACGTCCTGACTTTC
TRBV10-3	-	-	TRBJ1-3	CAISELNTIYF	TGTGCCATCAGTGAACTAAACACCATATATTTT
TRBV10-3	-	-	TRBJ2-1	CAISEAVTRFEQFF	TGTGCCATCAGTGAGGCGGTGACTAGATTTGAGCAGTTCTTC
TRBV28	-	-	TRBJ2-1	CASSLKGVGWYNEQFF	TGTGCCAGCAGCCTAAAGGGAGTAGGTTGGTACAATGAGCAGTTCTTC
TRBV13	-	-	TRBJ2-6	CASNQGSGANVLTF	TGTGCCAGCAACCAGGGCTCTGGGGCCAACGTCCTGACTTTC
TRBV7-8	-	-	TRBJ2-7	CASRSGDSYEQYF	TGTGCCAGCAGGTCCGGGGACTCCTACGAGCAGTACTTC
TRBV11-3	-	once	TRBJ2-1	CASSLRLGSSYNEQFF	TGTGCCAGCAGCTTAAGACTGGGTAGCTCCTACAATGAGCAGTTCTTC
TRBV10-3	-	few	TRBJ1-2	CAITTGSAYGYTF	TGTGCCATCACGACAGGAAGTGCCTATGGCTACACCTTC
TRBV4-1	-	-	TRBJ1-3	CASSQGFGERGNTIYF	TGCGCCAGCAGCCAAGGATTTGGGGAGCGGGGAAACACCATATATTTT
TRBV5-6	TRBD1	-	TRBJ2-1	CASSSLGTGGSNEQFF	TGTGCCAGCAGCTCCCTCGGGACAGGGGGGAGCAATGAGCAGTTCTTC
TRBV28	-	-	TRBJ1-2	CASSLSRGIYYGYTF	TGTGCCAGCAGTTTATCGAGGGGGATATACTATGGCTACACCTTC
TRBV19	-	-	TRBJ2-4	CASSIDLWRVGSAISAKNIQYF	TGTGCCAGTAGTATAGATCTATGGCGGGTTGGATCCGCCATCTCAGCCAAAAACATTCAGTACTTC
TRBV7-6	TRBD2	-	TRBJ2-1	CASRSGGDEQFF	TGTGCCAGCAGATCCGGGGGGGATGAGCAGTTCTTC
TRBV27	-	once	TRBJ2-3	CASSPSGDPPDTQYF	TGTGCCAGCAGTCCATCGGGAGATCCTCCAGATACGCAGTATTTT
TRBV27	TRBD2	once	TRBJ2-3	CASSEFSGGATDTQYF	TGTGCCAGCAGTGAATTTAGCGGGGGGGCCACAGATACGCAGTATTTT
TRBV29-1	-	-	TRBJ2-7	CSVGTDRSYEQYF	TGCAGCGTTGGAACGGACAGATCCTACGAGCAGTACTTC
TRBV30	-	-	TRBJ2-7	CAWSSGRNYEQYF	TGTGCCTGGAGTTCGGGGAGAAACTACGAGCAGTACTTC
TRBV19	-	-	TRBJ1-6	CASSIGVAPGNSPLHF	TGTGCCAGTAGTATTGGGGTGGCGCCGGGGAATTCACCCCTCCACTTT
TRBV2	TRBD1	-	TRBJ1-1	CASSDGQGAGGTEAFF	TGTGCCAGCAGTGATGGCCAGGGGGCCGGAGGGACTGAAGCTTTCTTT
TRBV4-2	-	-	TRBJ2-7	CASSQAGRSYEQYF	TGTGCCAGCAGCCAAGCAGGGCGCTCCTACGAGCAGTACTTC
TRBV6-1	TRBD2	-	TRBJ2-1	CASSSSLAGGFEQFF	TGTGCCAGCAGTAGTTCTCTAGCGGGAGGATTTGAGCAGTTCTTC
TRBV4-2	-	-	TRBJ2-3	CASSQARASARSSTDTQYF	TGTGCCAGCAGCCAGGCTCGGGCTAGCGCCAGATCTAGCACAGATACGCAGTATTTT
TRBV5-1	-	-	TRBJ1-6	CASSTTVLNNSPLHF	TGCGCCAGCAGCACGACAGTTCTCAATAATTCACCCCTCCACTTT
TRBV5-1	-	-	TRBJ1-4	CASSLGTGLEEKLFF	TGCGCCAGCAGCTTGGGGACGGGACTTGAGGAAAAACTGTTTTTT
TRBV7-9	-	-	TRBJ1-4	CASSSLMDTSEKLFF	TGTGCCAGCAGCTCCCTAATGGACACTTCGGAAAAACTGTTTTTT
TRBV10-3	-	-	TRBJ2-4	CAIGGQEGTKNIQYF	TGTGCCATCGGTGGTCAGGAGGGAACCAAAAACATTCAGTACTTC
TRBV4-1	TRBD2	once	TRBJ2-5	CASSQIAGGRETQYF	TGCGCCAGCAGCCAAATAGCGGGGGGGCGGGAGACCCAGTACTTC
TRBV4-1	TRBD2	-	TRBJ2-3	CASSQSDSGLNTDTQYF	TGCGCCAGCAGCCAAAGCGATAGCGGGCTTAACACAGATACGCAGTATTTT
TRBV9	TRBD1	-	TRBJ1-1	CASSVDGQGVATEAFF	TGTGCCAGCAGCGTAGATGGACAGGGTGTTGCCACTGAAGCTTTCTTT
TRBV6-5	-	-	TRBJ2-5	CASSGTGAQETQYF	TGTGCCAGCAGTGGCACAGGAGCTCAAGAGACCCAGTACTTC
TRBV4-1	-	-	TRBJ2-7	CASSQEIAGLGEQYF	TGCGCCAGCAGCCAAGAAATAGCAGGGTTAGGCGAGCAGTACTTC
TRBV7-6	-	-	TRBJ2-7	CASSPSSYEQYF	TGTGCCAGCAGCCCTAGCTCCTACGAGCAGTACTTC
TRBV13	TRBD2	-	TRBJ2-3	CASSHTSGGEYF	TGTGCCAGCAGCCACACTAGCGGGGGAGAGTATTTT
TRBV30	TRBD1	-	TRBJ1-2	CALHGQGGGGYTF	TGTGCCCTCCACGGACAGGGCGGGGGCGGCTACACCTTC
TRBV9	TRBD1	-	TRBJ2-3	CASSGDRDTDTQYF	TGTGCCAGCAGCGGGGACAGGGACACAGATACGCAGTATTTT
TRBV27	TRBD2	-	TRBJ2-1	CASGVAGGPIPRDEQFF	TGTGCCAGCGGGGTAGCGGGGGGGCCTATCCCGCGAGATGAGCAGTTCTTC
TRBV13	-	-	TRBJ2-7	CASSSQGASTYEQYF	TGTGCCAGCAGCTCACAGGGAGCTAGTACCTACGAGCAGTACTTC
TRBV29-1	TRBD1	-	TRBJ1-2	CSVEGPGTGSINGYTF	TGCAGCGTTGAAGGCCCCGGGACAGGGAGCATCAATGGCTACACCTTC
TRBV27	-	-	TRBJ1-1	CASGGRWNTEAFF	TGTGCCAGCGGGGGCCGGTGGAACACTGAAGCTTTCTTT
TRBV28	-	-	TRBJ1-2	CASSLFRVSSYGYTF	TGTGCCAGCAGTTTATTCAGGGTATCTTCCTATGGCTACACCTTC
TRBV2	TRBD2	once	TRBJ2-5	CASDIWTSGGKQETQYF	TGTGCCAGCGATATATGGACTAGCGGGGGGAAACAAGAGACCCAGTACTTC
TRBV6-1	-	-	TRBJ2-2	CASSEVHFITGELFF	TGTGCCAGCAGTGAAGTTCATTTCATCACCGGGGAGCTGTTTTTT
TRBV5-6	TRBD1	-	TRBJ1-2	CASSETGMGYYGYTF	TGTGCCAGCAGCGAGACAGGGATGGGGTACTATGGCTACACCTTC
TRBV13	TRBD1	-	TRBJ2-4	CASSLGGQGAKNIQYF	TGTGCCAGCAGCTTAGGGGGACAGGGAGCCAAAAACATTCAGTACTTC
TRBV6-5	-	-	TRBJ1-4	CASETGWNEEKLFF	TGTGCCAGTGAAACAGGGTGGAATGAAGAAAAACTGTTTTTT
TRBV4-2	-	-	TRBJ1-1	CASSQDSAQGGPEAFF	TGTGCCAGCAGCCAAGATTCGGCCCAGGGAGGTCCTGAAGCTTTCTTT
TRBV27	-	-	TRBJ1-4	CASRITTTTNEKLFF	TGTGCCAGCAGGATAACCACAACAACTAATGAAAAACTGTTTTTT
TRBV10-3	TRBD2	-	TRBJ2-2	CAIRGGLSTGGELFF	TGTGCCATCAGGGGGGGACTATCGACGGGCGGGGAGCTGTTTTTT
TRBV7-6	-	-	TRBJ2-7	CASSFKSGPLYEQYF	TGTGCCAGCAGCTTCAAGAGCGGGCCACTCTACGAGCAGTACTTC
TRBV7-9	-	-	TRBJ2-1	CASSLIAHPRPRYNEQFF	TGTGCCAGCAGCTTAATCGCCCACCCTAGGCCGAGATACAATGAGCAGTTCTTC
TRBV6-4	TRBD2	few	TRBJ2-3	CASSQLAGSTDTQYF	TGTGCCAGCAGTCAACTAGCGGGAAGCACAGATACGCAGTATTTT